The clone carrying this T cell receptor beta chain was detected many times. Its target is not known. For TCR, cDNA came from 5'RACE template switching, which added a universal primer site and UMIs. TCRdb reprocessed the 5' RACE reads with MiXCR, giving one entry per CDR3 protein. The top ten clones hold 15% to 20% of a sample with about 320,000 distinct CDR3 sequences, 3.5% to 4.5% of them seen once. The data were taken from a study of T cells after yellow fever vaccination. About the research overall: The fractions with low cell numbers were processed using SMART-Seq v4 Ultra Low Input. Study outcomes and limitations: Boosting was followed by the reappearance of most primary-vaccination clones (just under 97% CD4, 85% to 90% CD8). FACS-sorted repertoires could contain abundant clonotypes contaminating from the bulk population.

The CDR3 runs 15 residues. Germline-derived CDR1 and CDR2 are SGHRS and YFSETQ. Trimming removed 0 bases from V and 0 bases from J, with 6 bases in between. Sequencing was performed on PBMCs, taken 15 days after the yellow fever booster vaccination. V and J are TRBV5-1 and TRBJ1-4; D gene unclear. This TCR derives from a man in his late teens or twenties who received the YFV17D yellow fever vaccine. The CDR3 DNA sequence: TGCGCCAGCAGCTTGGCCGGGGCAACTAATGAAAAACTGTTTTTT. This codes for CASSLAGATNEKLFF.